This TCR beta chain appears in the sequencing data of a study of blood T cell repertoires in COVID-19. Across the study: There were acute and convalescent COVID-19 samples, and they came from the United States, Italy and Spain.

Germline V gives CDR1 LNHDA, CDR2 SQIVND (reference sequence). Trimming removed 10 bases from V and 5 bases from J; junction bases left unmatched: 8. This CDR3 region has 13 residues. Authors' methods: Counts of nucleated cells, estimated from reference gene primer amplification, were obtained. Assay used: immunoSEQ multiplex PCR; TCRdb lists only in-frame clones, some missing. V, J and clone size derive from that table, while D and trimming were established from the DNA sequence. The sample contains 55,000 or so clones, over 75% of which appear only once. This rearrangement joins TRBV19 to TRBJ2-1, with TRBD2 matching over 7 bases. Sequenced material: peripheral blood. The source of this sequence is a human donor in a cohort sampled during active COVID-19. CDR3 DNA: TGTGCCACCGCGGGAGTTCCCCACAATGAGCAGTTCTTC. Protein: CATAGVPHNEQFF.